This entry lists 12 T cell receptor beta chains sequenced from one sample in a study of blood T cells in healthy people across ages. Primed by a sample-barcoded 5' primer and a J-beta primer mix, a second PCR proceeded for about 7 to 11 cycles. Each CDR3 protein gets one entry after TCRdb re-called the 5' RACE reads with MiXCR. The sample has roughly 1,100,000 distinct CDR3 sequences, approximately 25% seen once. This same sample was also part of a study on T cells of mothers and their children.

Sequenced sample: blood. These TCRs come from a girl aged 2-10 years in good health.

The rearrangement uses TRBV7-2 and TRBJ2-2, with D maybe TRBD1 (5 bases). CDR1 is SGHTA and CDR2 is FQGNSA in the germline V gene. Trimming left V 6 bases short and J 4 bases short, with 15 bases between. CDR3 length: 15 amino acids. This CDR3 is CASRLRQLPTGELFF. The CDR3 coding sequence is TGTGCCAGCAGACTACGACAGCTACCCACCGGGGAGCTGTTTTTT.

The rearrangement joins TRBV7-2 to TRBJ1-4; D is unresolved. This CDR3 has 14 amino acids. Trimming removed 1 base from V and 3 bases from J, with 6 bases in between. Germline V CDR1 and CDR2: SGHTA, FQGNSA. The CDR3 nucleotides read TGTGCCAGCAGCTTAGGCAGCTCTAATGAAAAACTGTTTTTT. Translation gives CASSLGSSNEKLFF. The entire variable domain, with the rest obtained from reference TRBV7-2 and TRBJ1-4, is as follows: GAGVSQSPSNKVTEKGKDVELRCDPISGHTALYWYRQSLGQGLEFLIYFQGNSAPDKSGLPSDRFSAERTGGSVSTLTIQRTQQEDSAVYLCASSLGSSNEKLFFGSGTQLSVL.

The chain combines TRBV5-1 with TRBJ2-2; D not resolved. This CDR3 region has 13 residues. With 3 bases removed from V and 6 bases from J, the gap between germline ends came to 9 bases. Germline V gene sequence: CDR1 SGHRS, CDR2 YFSETQ. The CDR3 DNA reads as TGCGCCAGCAGCTCAGTTGAGTCCGGGGAGCTGTTTTTT. Translation: CASSSVESGELFF.

This clonotype was observed a handful of times. V gene TRBV29-1 combines with J gene TRBJ1-1; possibly TRBD1 for D (6 bases). The germline V gene encodes CDR1 SQVTM and CDR2 ANQGSEA. Trimming pared 6 bases from V and 11 bases from J, leaving 25 bases between. The CDR3 covers 14 residues. CDR3 region: CSVGRRGQSLEAFF. The CDR3 coding sequence is TGCAGCGTGGGGAGGAGAGGACAGTCCTTGGAGGCTTTCTTT.

A remark on this clonotype: At one of its ends the junction is not consistent with the germline gene, which may arise from a read error. This sequence joins TRBV3-1 and TRBJ2-5; maybe TRBD2 (6 bases). Germline assignment: CDR1 LGHDT and CDR2 YNNKEL (reference sequence). The CDR3 covers 14 residues. Here the CDR3 DNA reads TGTGCCAGCAGCCCATCCTGGGACCGGGAGACCCTGTACTTC. Translated: CASSPSWDRETLYF.

The chain has TRBV12-3 or TRBV12-4 and TRBJ2-5; either TRBD1 or TRBD2 may supply D (6 bases each). V lost 6 bases and J lost 4, with 24 bases in between. The CDR3 consists of 17 residues. This CDR3 reads CASRGGPGQQFIETQYF. CDR3 DNA sequence: TGTGCCAGCAGGGGGGGCCCGGGACAACAGTTCATAGAGACCCAGTACTTC.

The sample holds a few counts of this clonotype. The rearrangement links TRBV6-1 to TRBJ2-2; 7 nucleotides agree with TRBD1. Germline values: CDR1 MNHNS, CDR2 SASEGT. This CDR3 is 14 amino acids long. J lost 3 bases, V lost 7 bases, and 5 bases had no gene match. The CDR3: CASIWDRDTGELFF. CDR3 sequence (DNA): TGTGCCAGCATCTGGGACAGAGACACCGGGGAGCTGTTTTTT.

The chain employs TRBV29-1 and TRBJ1-1; unclear D gene. Germline lookup yields CDR1 SQVTM and CDR2 ANQGSEA. V lost 4 bases and J 0 bases, leaving 9 bases between the germline ends. This CDR3 has 13 residues. The CDR3 nucleotides read TGCAGCGTTGCTCGGGCCTTGAACACTGAAGCTTTCTTT. This encodes CSVARALNTEAFF.

This clonotype was detected ten times or more. The chain carries TRBV29-1 and TRBJ2-5; 9 nucleotides align to TRBD2. Trimming at V came to 6 bases and at J to 5 bases, leaving 13 bases not matched to a gene. Germline V lookup: CDR1 SQVTM, CDR2 ANQGSEA. The CDR3 consists of 15 residues. For the CDR3, the DNA is TGCAGCGTCGCCCTGGCGGGAGGGCCGGGTGAGACCCAGTACTTC. As protein: CSVALAGGPGETQYF.

The chain links TRBV10-3 to TRBJ2-1; TRBD1 matches 7 bases. The CDR3 runs to 13 residues. Per germline, CDR1 ENHRY and CDR2 SYGVKD. V trimming: 5 bases; J trimming: 7 bases; junction bases outside the gene matches: 5. CDR3 bases: TGTGCCATCAGTAATACGGGACAGAATGAGCAGTTCTTC. Translating it yields CAISNTGQNEQFF.

The gene calls are TRBV29-1 and TRBJ1-1; D call uncertain. V was trimmed by 7 bases and J by 1 base, leaving 10 bases between them. CDR3 length: 12 amino acids. From germline, CDR1 is SQVTM and CDR2 ANQGSEA. The DNA for the CDR3 is TGCAGCGCGACGGGCCCGAACACTGAAGCTTTCTTT. Translated: CSATGPNTEAFF.

This clonotype was picked up a small number of times. This may come from a read error, since a much larger clone is one base off. The chain joins TRBV12-3 or TRBV12-4 to TRBJ2-1; a possible D gene is TRBD1 (6 bases). This CDR3 has 14 amino acids. For the CDR3, the DNA is TGTGCCAGCAGTGCTCAGGGGCCCTACAATGGGCAGTTCTTC. Translation: CASSAQGPYNGQFF.